These 4 T cell receptor beta chains came from one sample sequenced in a study of shared clonotypes between healthy human individuals. The table came from immunoSEQ multiplex PCR; TCRdb's copy has only in-frame clones and leaves some out. This sample has 900,000 to 1,200,000 clones, with about 80% found just once. The specimen sequenced was memory CD4+ T cells from PBMCs. The subset denotes: CD45RA-negative fraction. Receptors were obtained from a man younger than 35 in good health. Some clones in this sample may be carry-over from other donors' samples.

This chain uses TRBV9 with TRBJ1-1; D not resolved. The ends were cut back, 4 bases at V and 1 base at J, with 11 bases in the middle. CDR3 size: 14 residues. Germline lookup yields CDR1 SGDLS and CDR2 YYNGEE. CDR3: CASSSGMGNTEAFF. CDR3 nucleotides: TGTGCCAGCAGCTCAGGAATGGGGAACACTGAAGCTTTCTTT.

The chain is built from TRBV18 and TRBJ2-7, with 11 bases fitting TRBD1. The V gene end was trimmed by 3 bases and the J gene end by 7 bases; junction bases not matched to a gene: 14. Germline V lookup: CDR1 KGHSH, CDR2 LQKENI. The CDR3 runs 17 residues. The CDR3 is CASSPRANGQGAREQYF. The CDR3 DNA sequence: TGTGCCAGCTCACCTCGCGCTAATGGACAGGGGGCTAGAGAGCAGTACTTC. Full variable domain (remainder filled in from reference TRBV18 and TRBJ2-7): NAGVMQNPRHLVRRRGQEARLRCSPMKGHSHVYWYRQLPEEGLKFMVYLQKENIIDESGMPKERFSAEFPKEGPSILRIQQVVRGDSAAYFCASSPRANGQGAREQYFGPGTRLTVT.

The chain has TRBV28 and TRBJ1-1; D remains ambiguous. The germline V and J ends were trimmed by 5 bases and 8 bases, with 21 bases remaining between them. The CDR3 loop spans 15 amino acids. From germline, CDR1 is MDHEN and CDR2 SYDVKM. CDR3 sequence: CASSRLITRVGEAFF. The CDR3 DNA reads TGTGCCAGCAGTCGTTTAATTACAAGGGTCGGGGAAGCTTTCTTT.

The CDR3 DNA sequence: TGTGCCAGCAGTTCCCTGGGGACAGGGGGTCGCTACGAGCAGTACTTC. This translates into CASSSLGTGGRYEQYF. The chain carries TRBV28 and TRBJ2-7; 11 positions match TRBD1. Trimming at V came to 4 bases and at J to 3 bases, leaving 8 bases not matched to a gene. The CDR3 sequence is 16 residues long. Germline loops: CDR1 MDHEN, CDR2 SYDVKM.